Listed here is a single T cell receptor (beta chain). The sample comes from a study of blood T cell repertoires in COVID-19. Study background: Spain, Italy and the United States supplied samples that represented acute and convalescent COVID-19. PBMCs, B-cell-depleted T cells, or T cells were the source of the cDNA or gDNA that made up the material.

The Seattle site enrolled patients during active infection and followed them longitudinally. Authors' analysis steps: Amplification of reference gene primers was used by the study to estimate nucleated cell counts. Produced via immunoSEQ multiplex PCR; TCRdb's table is partial and in-frame only. The DNA gave D and trimming, while V, J and clone size come from that table. The repertoire consists of about 150,000 clones, with roughly 84% occurring once and the leading ten covering 0.6% to 0.7%. V was clipped by 6 bases and J by 7 bases, with 10 bases between them. CDR1 is MDHEN, CDR2 SYDVKM, per germline. The CDR3 contains 12 residues.

The TCR originated in a man aged 55 to 70 with COVID-19, enrolled during active disease. The chain employs TRBV28 and TRBJ1-3; D is possibly TRBD1 (6 bases). Sequenced material: peripheral blood. The CDR3, as DNA: TGTGCCAGCAGGTCAACAGGGAACACCATATATTTT. This gives the protein CASRSTGNTIYF. Based on the CDR3 plus reference TRBV28 and TRBJ1-3, the full variable domain is DVKVTQSSRYLVKRTGEKVFLECVQDMDHENMFWYRQDPGLGLRLIYFSYDVKMKEKGDIPEGYSVSREKKERFSLILESASTNQTSMYLCASRSTGNTIYFGEGSWLTVV.